Listed below are T cell receptor beta chains from one sample, sequenced in a study of blood T cell repertoires in COVID-19. Data came from immunoSEQ multiplex PCR; TCRdb stores just in-frame clones and leaves some out. Here the sample spans around 150,000 clones, 84% being singletons. Sequences were obtained from peripheral blood. Receptors originate from a man aged 30 to 39 with COVID-19, enrolled during active disease. Both conserved end residues are part of each CDR3. The D gene is left open where the match is weak. Part of the rows lack a size; the others show once, few, many or a class for expanded clones.

v_gene	d_gene	j_gene	abundance	len	CDR3nt	CDR3aa
TRBV5-4	-	TRBJ1-2	-	15	TGTGCCAGCAGCCCACAGAAGCAGCTAAACTATGGCTACACCTTC	CASSPQKQLNYGYTF
TRBV7-2	TRBD2	TRBJ2-5	once	14	TGTGCCAGCAGCTCCTCTAGCGGGAGGGAGACCCAGTACTTC	CASSSSSGRETQYF
TRBV28	-	TRBJ1-4	-	11	TGTGCCAGCAGGGGCGAAGAAAAACTGTTTTTT	CASRGEEKLFF
TRBV29-1	TRBD1	TRBJ1-1	-	19	TGCAGCGTCGTCGCTCCGGGACAGGGGAAGATGGGGTCCATCACTGAAGCTTTCTTT	CSVVAPGQGKMGSITEAFF
TRBV18	TRBD1	TRBJ1-6	-	19	TGTGCCAGCTCACCACGTGGGACAGCCATGAGCTCCTATAATTCACCCCTCCACTTT	CASSPRGTAMSSYNSPLHF
TRBV9	TRBD1	TRBJ2-3	-	17	TGTGCCAGCAGCGCGGCCCCCCAGGGGGCACAGACAGATACGCAGTATTTT	CASSAAPQGAQTDTQYF
TRBV19	TRBD1	TRBJ2-7	-	15	TGTGCCAGTAGTATAGAAGGGACAGGGGACTCCGAGCAGTACTTC	CASSIEGTGDSEQYF
TRBV6-5	-	TRBJ1-2	once	15	TGTGCCAGCACCGGGCGGCGGGGGCGCGTAGATGGCTACACCTTC	CASTGRRGRVDGYTF
TRBV27	TRBD1	TRBJ2-2	-	14	TGTGCCAGCGCGACAGGGTCCGACACCGGGGAGCTGTTTTTT	CASATGSDTGELFF
TRBV9	-	TRBJ2-1	-	15	TGTGCCAGCAGCGTAGACGGGAGAGGTACAGGTGAGCAGTTCTTC	CASSVDGRGTGEQFF
TRBV7-2	TRBD1	TRBJ1-3	-	14	TGTGCCAGCAGCTCCGGGACAGGGGGCTACTCTCCAGATTTT	CASSSGTGGYSPDF
TRBV27	-	TRBJ1-1	few	16	TGTGCCAGCAGTTTGAGTTGGGCAGGGCAGAACACTGAAGCTTTCTTT	CASSLSWAGQNTEAFF
TRBV30	-	TRBJ1-5	-	13	TGTGCCTGGAATAGGCAGGGCGATGGGGCCCAGCATTTT	CAWNRQGDGAQHF
TRBV10-1	TRBD2	TRBJ2-1	-	15	TGCGCCAGCAGTGGGCTAGCGGGAGGGCGGAATGAGCAGTTCTTC	CASSGLAGGRNEQFF
TRBV13	TRBD2	TRBJ2-5	-	18	TGTGCCAGCAGCTTAGGCCGTCTAGCGGGACCTTTAGCGAAGACCCAGTACTTC	CASSLGRLAGPLAKTQYF
TRBV12-3/TRBV12-4	-	TRBJ1-6	few	12	TGTGCCAGTCGGGGTAATAATTCACCCCTCCACTTT	CASRGNNSPLHF
TRBV15	-	TRBJ2-3	-	14	TGTGCCACCAGCAGAGTGTATCTCCCCGATACGCAGTATTTT	CATSRVYLPDTQYF
TRBV9	-	TRBJ1-1	-	13	TGTGCCAGCAGCCCCCGAGTGAACACTGAAGCTTTCTTT	CASSPRVNTEAFF
TRBV5-6	-	TRBJ2-3	-	14	TGTGCCAGCAGCTTATCGGGGGACGGGGATACGCAGTATTTT	CASSLSGDGDTQYF
TRBV4-2	-	TRBJ2-7	-	13	TGTGCCAGCAGCCAAGATCGGCGGGACGAGCAGTACTTC	CASSQDRRDEQYF
TRBV5-4	-	TRBJ2-3	-	15	TGTGCCAGCAGCCCTAGGAGCGACCCCCTTGATACGCAGTATTTT	CASSPRSDPLDTQYF
TRBV6-5	-	TRBJ1-2	-	13	TGTGCCAGCAGCTCTCCAGGGTTCTATGGCTACACCTTC	CASSSPGFYGYTF
TRBV14	TRBD1	TRBJ2-7	-	14	TGTGCCAGCAGCCACCCCGGACAGGGCTACGAGCAGTACTTC	CASSHPGQGYEQYF
TRBV18	-	TRBJ2-3	-	15	TGTGCCAGCTCACCACGAGCGGCAAGCACAGATACGCAGTATTTT	CASSPRAASTDTQYF
TRBV6-5	TRBD1	TRBJ2-5	once	13	TGTGCCAGCAGGAGGACAGGCCCCCCAACCCAGTACTTC	CASRRTGPPTQYF
TRBV2	TRBD1	TRBJ1-1	-	11	TGTGCCAGCCAGGGACAGTTTGAAGCTTTCTTT	CASQGQFEAFF
TRBV19	TRBD1	TRBJ1-5	-	14	TGTGCCAGTACCCGAGGACAGGGCAATCAGCCCCAGCATTTT	CASTRGQGNQPQHF
TRBV28	-	TRBJ2-7	-	13	TGTGCCAGCAGGACACCCCAGGGTTACGAGCAGTACTTC	CASRTPQGYEQYF
TRBV27	-	TRBJ2-7	-	13	TGTGCCAGCAGTTACCGGTCTTCCTACGAGCAGTACTTC	CASSYRSSYEQYF
TRBV19	TRBD1	TRBJ2-1	once	16	TGTGCCAGTATCGCTTCGGGGGGGACAGGGGACAATGAGCAGTTCTTC	CASIASGGTGDNEQFF
TRBV18	-	TRBJ1-5	-	15	TGTGCCAGCTCACCAGGGAGCGGGGGCAATCAGCCCCAGCATTTT	CASSPGSGGNQPQHF
TRBV27	TRBD2	TRBJ2-7	-	17	TGTGCCAGCAGTTTACAACCCGCCGGGACTAGCGGGATCGAGCAGTACTTC	CASSLQPAGTSGIEQYF
TRBV9	-	TRBJ2-7	-	13	TGTGCCAGCAGCGTAGCGGACAGTCGCGAGCAGTACTTC	CASSVADSREQYF